The 5 T cell receptor beta chains presented below share a single source sample, sequenced in a study of T cell responses to AZD1222 COVID-19 vaccine. Measured with immunoSEQ multiplex PCR; TCRdb has only the in-frame clones, and not every one. Of 210,000 or so clones listed, more than 85% are singletons. The sequences come from peripheral blood, collected on day 0 of MenACWY control vaccination. The receptors here all came from an adult in good health.

The chain joins TRBV6-6 to TRBJ2-7, with 7 positions matching TRBD1. The V and J ends lost 5 bases and 6 bases, in that order; junction bases with no gene match: 10. The CDR3 loop spans 14 amino acids. Germline CDR1 reads MNHNY; CDR2 reads SVGAGI (reference sequence). The CDR3 nucleotides read TGTGCCAGCAGTACCGACAGGGTAGGAGCCGAGCAGTACTTC. This encodes CASSTDRVGAEQYF.

The chain has TRBV5-1 and TRBJ1-3; D not resolved. The CDR3 covers 15 residues. The ends were cut back, 3 bases at V and 0 bases at J, with 10 bases in the middle. Per the germline V gene, CDR1 is SGHRS and CDR2 is YFSETQ. The DNA of the CDR3 is TGCGCCAGCAGCTCTCCGCAGAGCTCTGGAAACACCATATATTTT. It translates to CASSSPQSSGNTIYF.

The chain combines TRBV7-9 with TRBJ1-1, with a possible D match to TRBD1 (5 bases). Per germline, CDR1 SEHNR and CDR2 FQNEAQ (reference sequence). Trimming removed 2 bases at V and 2 bases at J, with 12 bases between. The CDR3 runs to 15 residues. The CDR3 nucleotides read TGTGCCAGCAGCTTATATGGAGGGGCCAACACTGAAGCTTTCTTT. Its translation: CASSLYGGANTEAFF.

A word on this clone: Other DNA sequences within the sample encode an identical CDR3. The rearrangement uses TRBV5-1 and TRBJ2-2; perhaps TRBD1 as D (7 bases). V lost 4 bases and J 4 bases, leaving 14 bases between the germline ends. In germline, CDR1 is SGHRS, CDR2 YFSETQ. The CDR3 contains 15 residues. CDR3 region: CASSAGQSSTGELFF. In nucleotides, the CDR3 is TGCGCCAGCAGCGCGGGACAGAGCTCCACCGGGGAGCTGTTTTTT.

The DNA for the CDR3 is TGTGCCAGCTCACCAAATTACTCTGGAAACACCATATATTTT. Translated, it gives CASSPNYSGNTIYF. The chain combines TRBV18 with TRBJ1-3; D is unresolved. From germline, CDR1 is KGHSH and CDR2 LQKENI. This CDR3 spans 14 amino acids. The ends were cut back, 2 bases at V and 0 bases at J, with 5 bases in the middle.